Reported below is one TCR beta chain. From the 5' RACE reads, TCRdb called clonotypes with MiXCR, one entry per CDR3 protein. The sample lists 110,000 or so distinct CDR3 sequences; 10% to 12% were seen once. The germline CDR1 and CDR2 sequences are MNHEY and SVGEGT. The V segment lost 6 bases and the J segment 5 bases; nucleotides outside the gene matches: 19. The CDR3 sequence is 18 residues long. This entry comes from a study of spatial heterogeneity in lung cancer. Study background: The average appearance count of each unique TCR and UMI combination in raw reads was more than nine.

The sample's time point: blood at routine non-recurrence follow-up after resection. Whole RNA obtained from tumor, nontumor lung or frozen PBMC underwent sequencing without sorting. The gene calls are TRBV6-2 or TRBV6-3 and TRBJ2-3; 8 bases agree with TRBD2. The origin of this receptor is a female donor with early-stage non-small cell lung cancer. Sample: PBMCs, taken at follow-up. CDR3 sequence reads: CASSLILFSGGPGDTQYF. CDR3 nucleotide sequence: TGTGCCAGCAGCCTAATACTATTCTCGGGAGGGCCTGGAGATACGCAGTATTTT.